Presented here are 19 T cell receptor beta chains from one specimen sequenced in a study of cytomegalovirus exposure and HLA in healthy donors. The PCR ran on 60 Vbeta and 13 Jbeta primers. Data came from immunoSEQ multiplex PCR; TCRdb stores just in-frame clones and leaves some out. The repertoire holds 80,000 to 95,000 clones, with nearly 70% as singletons. The sequenced material came from PBMCs. Receptors originate from a woman aged 45 to 65 in good health and CMV-seropositive.

This clone was picked up a small number of times. The V call is TRBV6-1, the J call TRBJ2-7; 7 bases align to TRBD2. Germline-derived CDR1 and CDR2 are MNHNS and SASEGT. After removal of 5 bases from V and 0 bases from J, the junction contained 7 bases not matched to a gene. This CDR3 has 15 amino acids. The CDR3 coding sequence is TGTGCCAGCAGTTGGGGTGCTAGCGGCTCCTACGAGCAGTACTTC. Translation gives CASSWGASGSYEQYF.

The chain combines TRBV28 with TRBJ1-2; TRBD1 matches 9 bases. The junction had 14 bases not matched to a gene; V was cut back by 10 bases and J by 2 bases. This CDR3 spans 16 amino acids. The germline V gene has CDR1 MDHEN and CDR2 SYDVKM. The CDR3 is CAIKPGQGFGNYGYTF. The CDR3 DNA follows: TGTGCCATCAAACCGGGACAGGGCTTTGGAAACTATGGCTACACCTTC.

The V and J genes are TRBV10-3 and TRBJ2-7, with 7 bases that match TRBD1. The V gene end was trimmed by 2 bases and the J gene end by 0 bases; junction bases not matched to a gene: 7. This CDR3 has 16 residues. Per germline, CDR1 ENHRY and CDR2 SYGVKD. CDR3 amino acids: CAISETGALTSYEQYF. The CDR3 DNA reads as TGTGCCATCAGTGAGACAGGGGCCCTAACCTCCTACGAGCAGTACTTC.

CDR3 residues: CASSTGTGSYYEQYF. Here the CDR3 DNA reads TGTGCCAGCAGCACCGGGACAGGGTCGTACTACGAGCAGTACTTC. V gene TRBV7-9 combines with J gene TRBJ2-7; TRBD1 matches at 9 bases. The CDR3 is 15 residues long. CDR1 is SEHNR and CDR2 is FQNEAQ in the germline V gene (reference sequence). Unmatched junction bases numbered 8, after V lost 5 bases and J lost 3 bases.

The rearrangement joins TRBV30 to TRBJ2-1; D perhaps matches TRBD2 (6 bases). There are 16 residues in the CDR3. V was trimmed by 0 bases and J by 3 bases, leaving 15 bases between them. Germline lookup yields CDR1 GTSNPN and CDR2 SVGIG (reference sequence). The CDR3 region is CAWSVAVADFYNEQFF. CDR3 nucleotides: TGTGCCTGGAGTGTAGCGGTAGCGGACTTCTACAATGAGCAGTTCTTC.

CDR3 coding DNA: TGTGCCAGCAGCTTAGAGGGTCCGGGACTAGGTATACAGTTCTTC. This encodes CASSLEGPGLGIQFF. The chain couples TRBV7-2 to TRBJ2-1; TRBD2 agrees at 8 bases. V lost 1 base and J lost 13; bases outside the gene matches: 12. The CDR3 spans 15 residues. CDR1 is SGHTA, CDR2 FQGNSA, per germline. The entire variable domain, with the rest obtained from reference TRBV7-2 and TRBJ2-1, is as follows: GAGVSQSPSNKVTEKGKDVELRCDPISGHTALYWYRQSLGQGLEFLIYFQGNSAPDKSGLPSDRFSAERTGGSVSTLTIQRTQQEDSAVYLCASSLEGPGLGIQFFGPGTRLTVL.

The V gene is TRBV19, the J gene TRBJ1-2, with 10 bases that match TRBD1. CDR1 and CDR2 from the germline V gene are LNHDA and SQIVND (reference sequence). The V gene end was trimmed by 4 bases and the J gene end by 4 bases; junction bases not matched to a gene: 9. This CDR3 is built from 16 residues. The CDR3 sequence: CASSRGGQGTPYGYTF. CDR3 DNA: TGTGCCAGTAGTAGGGGGGGACAGGGGACCCCCTATGGCTACACCTTC.

The chain joins TRBV5-4 to TRBJ2-7; TRBD2 might be the D (6 bases). CDR1 and CDR2 (germline): SGHNT, YYREEE (reference sequence). V shed 0 bases and J shed 7 bases, with 17 bases lying between them. This CDR3 region has 15 residues. CDR3 sequence: CASSLEVAALGEQYF. The CDR3 region has the DNA TGTGCCAGCAGCTTGGAAGTAGCGGCACTTGGGGAGCAGTACTTC.

The V and J genes are TRBV4-1 and TRBJ2-5, with 7 bases lining up with TRBD1. V lost 4 bases and J lost 7; bases outside the gene matches: 12. CDR1 and CDR2 (germline): MGHRA, YSYEKL. The CDR3 totals 15 residues. The chain's CDR3 is CASSPWGTAEGTQYF. As DNA, the CDR3 is TGCGCCAGCAGCCCTTGGGGGACAGCCGAAGGGACCCAGTACTTC.

The chain carries TRBV11-2 and TRBJ2-1; 8 positions match TRBD2. V dropped 1 base and J dropped 6; count of bases not matched to a gene: 5. Germline lookup yields CDR1 SGHAT and CDR2 FQNNGV. This CDR3 is 15 amino acids long. The CDR3 DNA reads TGTGCCAGCAGCTTAGGGGGACTAGTCTTCAATGAGCAGTTCTTC. Amino acids: CASSLGGLVFNEQFF.

The genes are TRBV5-8 and TRBJ2-3; no firm D call. The V and J ends lost 3 bases and 1 base respectively, with 15 bases between them. CDR1 SGHTS and CDR2 YDEGEE come from the germline V gene. The length of the CDR3 is 16 residues. The CDR3 protein is CASSSETLEGTDTQYF. Here the CDR3 DNA reads TGTGCCAGCAGCTCCGAGACTCTCGAGGGCACAGATACGCAGTATTTT.

Points on this clone: It is likely a read error, because the conserved phenylalanine at the end of the CDR3 is missing. It is unclear where the CDR3 begins or ends on the DNA, so no DNA is shown, and the CDR3 is as TCRdb lists it. The chain couples TRBV5-6 to TRBJ1-2. Germline CDR1 reads SGHDT; CDR2 reads YYEEEE. With termini counted, the CDR3 has 12 amino acids. This CDR3 is CASSLAGTYTTE.

The V call is TRBV19, the J call TRBJ1-5; D is perhaps TRBD1 (6 bases). The CDR3 has 14 amino acids. Germline V CDR1 and CDR2: LNHDA, SQIVND (reference sequence). Trimming pared 3 bases from V and 6 bases from J, leaving 12 bases between. CDR3 sequence reads: CASSMDSDSQPQHF. In nucleotides, the CDR3 is TGTGCCAGTAGTATGGATTCGGACAGTCAGCCCCAGCATTTT.

J is TRBJ2-2 and V is TRBV4-3; D is unclear. CDR3 length equals 14 residues. V was pared by 0 bases and J by 5 bases, with 7 bases between. Germline CDR1 LGHNA, CDR2 YSLEER. CDR3 sequence reads: CASSQDVLTGELFF. CDR3 in DNA: TGCGCCAGCAGCCAAGACGTCCTGACCGGGGAGCTGTTTTTT.

The chain carries TRBV10-3 and TRBJ1-2, with TRBD1 identical over 10 bases. Germline values: CDR1 ENHRY, CDR2 SYGVKD. The CDR3 has 15 residues. With 4 bases clipped from V and 6 bases from J, the junction kept 8 bases outside the gene matches. CDR3 region: CAISVNIGTGDGYTF. In DNA, the CDR3 is TGTGCCATCAGTGTTAACATAGGGACAGGGGATGGCTACACCTTC.

This clone came up a few times. This chain links TRBV11-3 with TRBJ2-1, with 12 bases lining up with TRBD2. CDR3 length equals 15 residues. V dropped 5 bases and J dropped 7; count of bases not matched to a gene: 6. Germline assignment: CDR1 SGHNT and CDR2 YENEEA. CDR3 sequence reads: CASSPSGRAENEQFF. The CDR3 DNA reads as TGTGCCAGCAGCCCTAGCGGGAGGGCCGAGAATGAGCAGTTCTTC.

The V call is TRBV6-1, the J call TRBJ2-5; 10 bases are shared with TRBD1. The J call may not be correct, given that the DNA end is closer to TRBJ2-7. The CDR3 contains 13 residues. Germline CDR1 and CDR2: MNHNS and SASEGT. CDR3: CASRAGTGVEQYF. The CDR3 nucleotides are TGTGCCAGCAGAGCCGGGACAGGGGTCGAGCAGTACTTC.

J is TRBJ1-5 and V is TRBV19; D is possibly TRBD1 (6 bases). This CDR3 contains 13 residues. Germline V gene data show CDR1 as LNHDA and CDR2 as SQIVND (reference sequence). Trimming pared 7 bases from V and 6 bases from J, leaving 13 bases between. The CDR3: CASTQGLGQPQHF. CDR3 nucleotide sequence: TGTGCCAGTACCCAGGGGTTGGGTCAGCCCCAGCATTTT. Full variable domain (missing parts from reference TRBV19 and TRBJ1-5): DGGITQSPKYLFRKEGQNVTLSCEQNLNHDAMYWYRQDPGQGLRLIYYSQIVNDFQKGDIAEGYSVSREKKESFPLTVTSAQKNPTAFYLCASTQGLGQPQHFGDGTRLSIL.

This chain joins TRBV12-5 and TRBJ2-2, with a tentative D call TRBD1 (6 bases). From germline, CDR1 is LGHNT and CDR2 FRNRAP. There are 17 residues in the CDR3. V was cut by 0 bases and J by 6 bases, with 17 bases left in between. The CDR3 DNA is TGTGCTAGTGGTTTGGTCTTAGGGGGTAAAAACCCCGGGGAGCTGTTTTTT. It yields the protein CASGLVLGGKNPGELFF.